This T cell receptor beta chain is from a study of T cells after yellow fever vaccination. MiXCR, run by TCRdb on the 5' RACE reads, gives a single entry per CDR3 protein. Here the sample spans some 600,000 distinct CDR3 sequences, less than 20% being singletons. From germline, CDR1 is DFQATT and CDR2 SNEGSKA (reference sequence). This CDR3 is built from 13 residues. V dropped 5 bases and J dropped 1 base, with 9 bases sitting between them. The TCR was taken from a man younger than 35 who received the YFV17D yellow fever vaccine. Sequencing was performed on PBMCs, taken 5 to 6 days after the first yellow fever vaccination. The chain carries TRBV20-1 and TRBJ1-5; D is possibly TRBD1 (6 bases). For the CDR3, the DNA is TGCAGTGCTGCGACAGGAAGCAATCAGCCCCAGCATTTT. It translates to CSAATGSNQPQHF.